The rows below give T cell receptor beta chains drawn from one sample of a study of PD-1 blockade in classical Hodgkin lymphoma. Sequencing used immunoSEQ multiplex PCR; TCRdb keeps in-frame clones, though not all of them. This sample has roughly 7,100 clones, with around four fifths found just once. Material: CD4+ T cells from blood, obtained at baseline. The source is a human donor with classical Hodgkin lymphoma. The CDR3 runs from the conserved cysteine through the conserved F or W. The D gene is left open where the match is weak. Some rows mark clone size as missing; the rest say once, few, many or name a class of expanded clone.

>-|TRBJ1-4|-|TRBV21-1
CASSKVAETATNEKLFF
TGTGCCAGCAGCAAAGTGGCAGAAACTGCAACTAATGAAAAACTGTTTTTT
>-|TRBJ1-5|-|TRBV10-1
CASSAPGQPQHF
TGCGCCAGCAGTGCCCCCGGTCAGCCCCAGCATTTT
>-|TRBJ1-2|-|TRBV6-6
CASSRAGQGYGYTF
TGTGCCAGCAGCCGGGCGGGGCAGGGTTATGGCTACACCTTC
>-|TRBJ2-2|-|TRBV9
CASSALVESGELFF
TGTGCCAGCAGTGCCCTTGTCGAAAGCGGGGAGCTGTTTTTT
>-|TRBJ2-1|-|TRBV18
CASSARGNEQFF
TGTGCCAGCTCGGCCCGGGGCAATGAGCAGTTCTTC
>TRBD1|TRBJ2-5|once|TRBV30
CAWTSGQGKETQYF
TGTGCCTGGACCTCTGGACAGGGGAAAGAGACCCAGTACTTC
>TRBD1|TRBJ2-6|-|TRBV5-1
CASSAPARTGVYSGANVLTF
TGCGCCAGCAGCGCCCCAGCCCGGACAGGGGTTTACTCTGGGGCCAACGTCCTGACTTTC
>-|TRBJ1-1|-|TRBV6-6
CASINNLNTEAFF
TGTGCCAGCATAAACAACCTGAACACTGAAGCTTTCTTT
>-|TRBJ1-5|-|TRBV7-4
CASSHIQGFENQPQHF
TGTGCCAGCAGCCACATTCAGGGGTTCGAGAATCAGCCCCAGCATTTT
>TRBD1|TRBJ2-1|-|TRBV28
CASSLRRRGLDEQFF
TGTGCCAGCAGTTTGCGGAGAAGGGGGCTCGATGAGCAGTTCTTC
>TRBD1|TRBJ2-7|few|TRBV7-9
CASSLGQEEQYF
TGTGCCAGCAGCCTAGGACAGGAGGAGCAGTACTTC
>-|TRBJ1-1|-|TRBV27
CASSNGQHQAFF
TGTGCCAGCAGCAATGGACAGCATCAAGCTTTCTTT
>-|TRBJ2-2|-|TRBV5-1
CASSLDPGATGELFF
TGCGCCAGCAGCTTGGATCCGGGGGCCACCGGGGAGCTGTTTTTT
>-|TRBJ1-4|-|TRBV5-4
CASSFGATNEKLFF
TGTGCCAGCAGCTTCGGAGCAACTAATGAAAAACTGTTTTTT
>-|TRBJ2-6|-|TRBV28
CAINVGGISGANVLTF
TGTGCCATCAACGTCGGGGGCATCTCTGGGGCCAACGTCCTGACTTTC
>-|TRBJ2-7|-|TRBV7-8
CASSLEAGWMYEQYF
TGTGCCAGCAGCTTAGAGGCAGGGTGGATGTACGAGCAGTACTTC
>-|TRBJ2-3|-|TRBV19
CASSSFVGLGGTQYF
TGTGCCAGTAGTAGCTTTGTGGGTTTAGGAGGTACGCAGTATTTT
>-|TRBJ1-6|few|TRBV9
CASSVIAEGNSPLHF
TGTGCCAGCAGCGTAATCGCTGAGGGAAATTCACCCCTCCACTTT
>-|TRBJ2-1|once|TRBV6-6
CASSYSVYEQFF
TGTGCCAGCAGTTACTCGGTGTATGAGCAGTTCTTC
>TRBD2|TRBJ2-2|-|TRBV10-3
CAIRVAGGGAGELFF
TGTGCCATCAGAGTCGCGGGGGGAGGCGCCGGGGAGCTGTTTTTT
>-|TRBJ1-4|-|TRBV28
CASSPGTFNEKLFF
TGTGCCAGCAGTCCCGGGACCTTTAATGAAAAACTGTTTTTT
>-|TRBJ2-2|once|TRBV19
CASSTTGSTGELFF
TGTGCCAGTAGTACAACCGGGAGCACCGGGGAGCTGTTTTTT
>-|TRBJ1-6|-|TRBV6-5
CASSYSISHRSPLHF
TGTGCCAGCAGTTACTCGATCTCTCATCGGTCACCCCTCCACTTT
>-|TRBJ1-6|-|TRBV10-3
CAIRAQAGLGYNSPLHF
TGTGCCATCAGGGCCCAGGCAGGGCTCGGATATAATTCACCCCTCCACTTT
>-|TRBJ2-1|-|TRBV2
CASSETGSPLAEQFF
TGTGCCAGCAGTGAAACGGGGAGTCCCCTCGCTGAGCAGTTCTTC
>-|TRBJ1-1|-|TRBV29-1
CSTRDTRSTEAFF
TGCAGCACGAGGGACACCCGAAGCACTGAAGCTTTCTTT
>-|TRBJ2-3|-|TRBV11-2
CASRSLYTPRGTDTQYF
TGTGCCAGCAGGTCCCTCTATACTCCACGAGGCACAGATACGCAGTATTTT
>-|TRBJ2-5|-|TRBV6-5
CASSLGSQTQYF
TGTGCCAGCAGTTTAGGATCACAGACCCAGTACTTC
>TRBD1|TRBJ1-1|-|TRBV30
CARRGKGATNTEAFF
TGTGCCAGAAGAGGTAAGGGGGCGACGAACACTGAAGCTTTCTTT
>-|TRBJ2-6|-|TRBV19
CASSFRVGANVLTF
TGTGCCAGTAGTTTCCGGGTTGGGGCCAACGTCCTGACTTTC
>-|TRBJ1-1|-|TRBV2
CASSESGFRTEAFF
TGTGCCAGCAGTGAAAGCGGGTTTAGGACTGAAGCTTTCTTT
>-|TRBJ1-2|-|TRBV2
CASSGTYYGYTF
TGTGCCAGCAGTGGAACCTACTATGGCTACACCTTC
>TRBD1|TRBJ1-1|medium-sized|TRBV5-4
CASSPGTGGLNTEAFF
TGTGCCAGCAGCCCCGGGACAGGGGGGTTAAACACTGAAGCTTTCTTT
>-|TRBJ1-5|-|TRBV5-1
CASSALPDSNQPQHF
TGCGCCAGCAGCGCCCTTCCAGATAGCAATCAGCCCCAGCATTTT
>TRBD2|TRBJ2-7|once|TRBV19
CASSITSGRALEQYF
TGTGCCAGTAGTATAACTAGCGGGAGGGCCCTCGAGCAGTACTTC
>-|TRBJ2-7|-|TRBV30
CAWSPTGREFEQYF
TGTGCCTGGAGCCCCACAGGACGGGAATTCGAGCAGTACTTC
>-|TRBJ1-1|few|TRBV7-9
CASSFWNTEAFF
TGTGCCAGCAGCTTCTGGAACACTGAAGCTTTCTTT
>-|TRBJ2-1|-|TRBV6-6
CASSYSRRDPFF
TGTGCCAGCAGTTACTCGAGAAGGGATCCGTTCTTC
>TRBD1|TRBJ2-4|-|TRBV6-1
CAIAHKGGYGNIQYF
TGTGCCATCGCGCATAAAGGGGGCTACGGAAACATTCAGTACTTC
>-|TRBJ1-4|-|TRBV9
CASSVSGEEKLFF
TGTGCCAGCAGCGTCAGTGGAGAGGAAAAACTGTTTTTT
>TRBD2|TRBJ2-5|-|TRBV11-2
CASSPRTSGSRWETQYF
TGTGCCAGCAGCCCCCGCACTAGCGGGAGTCGTTGGGAGACCCAGTACTTC
>-|TRBJ1-2|-|TRBV30
CACPRNYGYTF
TGTGCCTGCCCGAGAAACTATGGCTACACCTTC
>-|TRBJ1-2|-|TRBV7-8
CASSGGWSALEGYTF
TGTGCCAGCAGTGGTGGGTGGTCGGCACTGGAGGGCTACACCTTC
>-|TRBJ2-6|once|TRBV7-3
CASSLVPRLQSRANVLTF
TGTGCCAGCAGCCTAGTGCCACGCTTACAAAGTCGGGCCAACGTCCTGACTTTC
>TRBD2|TRBJ2-5|-|TRBV13
CASSWGTSGAAYTKETQYF
TGTGCCAGCAGCTGGGGGACTAGCGGGGCGGCATACACAAAAGAGACCCAGTACTTC